The source of this TCR beta chain is a study of CD4 and CD8 cells across lung adenocarcinoma regions. Donors had localized lung adenocarcinoma, a non-small cell lung cancer. From the PCR reads, TCRdb called clonotypes with MiXCR, one entry per CDR3 protein. This table has about 3,000 distinct CDR3 sequences, 64% appearing once. This CDR3 region has 13 residues. Germline CDR1 is MNHNS and CDR2 is SASEGT. The sequence came from a female donor with lung adenocarcinoma. The CD4 and CD8 labels of this study may be unreliable. The sequenced sample consisted of CD4+ T cells from the margin of a lung tumor. This chain uses TRBV6-1 with TRBJ2-5; possibly TRBD2 for D (5 bases). The DNA end favors TRBJ2-7, so the J call may be wrong. CDR3 protein: CASGRGSTYEQYF. Written as DNA, the CDR3 is TGTGCCAGCGGACGAGGGTCAACCTACGAGCAGTACTTC.